These 10 T cell receptor beta chains share one sample of origin, sequenced in a study of beta chain features in type 1 diabetes. Sequenced material consisted of expressed TCRB transcripts (all of the isolated RNA was reverse transcribed). Profiling relied on immunoSEQ multiplex PCR, and the TCRdb table lists in-frame clones only, not all of them. In the table there are some 410,000 clones, roughly 10% of which are singletons. Sequencing was carried out using naive CD4+ T cells from blood. These receptors were collected from a woman aged 18-29 years in good health.

V and J are TRBV5-1 and TRBJ2-7, with 10 bases that match TRBD2. The junction had 16 bases not matched to a gene; V was cut back by 3 bases and J by 4 bases. The CDR3 consists of 18 residues. CDR1 is SGHRS and CDR2 is YFSETQ in the germline V gene. The DNA of the CDR3 is TGCGCCAGCAGCTCGACAAAGATGACTAGCGGGTGGGAATACGAGCAGTACTTC. Amino acids: CASSSTKMTSGWEYEQYF. Together with reference TRBV5-1 and TRBJ2-7, the CDR3 gives the full variable domain: KAGVTQTPRYLIKTRGQQVTLSCSPISGHRSVSWYQQTPGQGLQFLFEYFSETQRNKGNFPGRFSGRQFSNSRSEMNVSTLELGDSALYLCASSSTKMTSGWEYEQYFGPGTRLTVT.

This clone was seen only a few times. The chain has TRBV5-1 and TRBJ2-5; 7 nucleotides agree with TRBD1. V was pared by 2 bases and J by 5 bases, with 6 bases of the junction left unmatched. The CDR3 is 14 amino acids. Germline CDR1 and CDR2: SGHRS and YFSETQ. The CDR3 reads CASSFDRVWETQYF. Written as DNA, the CDR3 is TGCGCCAGCAGCTTTGACAGGGTCTGGGAGACCCAGTACTTC.

This clone was observed a handful of times. The gene calls are TRBV9 and TRBJ1-2, with a weak D call TRBD1 (5 bases). In germline, CDR1 is SGDLS, CDR2 YYNGEE. V was trimmed by 0 bases and J by 1 base, leaving 7 bases between them. The CDR3 is made up of 14 amino acids. This CDR3 reads CASSVVGGNYGYTF. The DNA of the CDR3 is TGTGCCAGCAGCGTAGTTGGGGGTAACTATGGCTACACCTTC.

This chain connects TRBV27 to TRBJ2-5, with 9 bases identical to TRBD1. CDR1 and CDR2 from the germline V gene are MNHEY and SMNVEV (reference sequence). The CDR3 length is 15 residues. With V trimmed by 7 bases and J by 7 bases, 13 bases remained unmatched. The CDR3 nucleotides are TGTGCCAGCAAACCGGGACAGGGAAGAGAGAGGACCCAGTACTTC. This codes for CASKPGQGRERTQYF.

The chain is built from TRBV7-6 and TRBJ2-5; 7 bases line up with TRBD1. The trim removed 4 bases at V and 4 bases at J, leaving 15 bases unmatched. Germline values: CDR1 SGHVS, CDR2 FNYEAQ. The CDR3 loop spans 17 amino acids. In DNA form, the CDR3 reads TGTGCCAGCAGCTCCCCTTTAACAGGGGCCCTGAGAGAGACCCAGTACTTC. Residues: CASSSPLTGALRETQYF.

There are a few counts of this clone. This sequence joins TRBV9 and TRBJ2-1; TRBD2 matches at 9 bases. There are 17 residues in the CDR3. Per germline, CDR1 SGDLS and CDR2 YYNGEE. J lost 2 bases, V lost 4 bases, and 10 bases had no gene match. CDR3 nucleotide sequence: TGTGCCAGCAGCCCACGAATAGCGGGAGCGGCCTACAATGAGCAGTTCTTC. This encodes CASSPRIAGAAYNEQFF.

A few counts support this clone. The chain recombines TRBV4-1 with TRBJ1-1; 9 bases are shared with TRBD1. The CDR3 is 15 amino acids. The V and J ends lost 5 bases and 3 bases, in that order; junction bases with no gene match: 7. Germline V gene data show CDR1 as MGHRA and CDR2 as YSYEKL. In DNA, the CDR3 is TGCGCCAGCAGCTACACAGGGGGCGAAGACACTGAAGCTTTCTTT. Translation: CASSYTGGEDTEAFF.

J is TRBJ2-6 and V is TRBV14; D gene ambiguous. Per the germline V gene, CDR1 is SGHDN and CDR2 is FVKESK. Trimming took off 4 bases at V and 4 bases at J, with 11 bases between the two ends. CDR3 length: 15 residues. CDR3 region: CASSRTRKGANVLTF. CDR3 DNA: TGTGCCAGCAGCCGTACCAGGAAAGGGGCCAACGTCCTGACTTTC.

This chain joins TRBV9 and TRBJ1-6; D uncertain. Germline V gene sequence: CDR1 SGDLS, CDR2 YYNGEE. Trimming took 5 bases from V and 6 from J, leaving 6 bases between them. This CDR3 is 12 amino acids long. CDR3 in DNA: TGTGCCAGCAGATCTCCTAATTCACCCCTCCACTTT. This translates into CASRSPNSPLHF.

Points on this clone: A read error is possible here, since a much larger clone lies one base away. This chain uses TRBV11-3 with TRBJ2-5; D remains ambiguous. There are 11 residues in the CDR3. Trimming pared 3 bases from V and 1 base from J, leaving 0 bases between. Germline V lookup: CDR1 SGHNT, CDR2 YENEEA. The CDR3 DNA reads as TGTGCCAGCAGCTTCCAAGAGACCCAGTACTTC. It specifies CASSFQETQYF.